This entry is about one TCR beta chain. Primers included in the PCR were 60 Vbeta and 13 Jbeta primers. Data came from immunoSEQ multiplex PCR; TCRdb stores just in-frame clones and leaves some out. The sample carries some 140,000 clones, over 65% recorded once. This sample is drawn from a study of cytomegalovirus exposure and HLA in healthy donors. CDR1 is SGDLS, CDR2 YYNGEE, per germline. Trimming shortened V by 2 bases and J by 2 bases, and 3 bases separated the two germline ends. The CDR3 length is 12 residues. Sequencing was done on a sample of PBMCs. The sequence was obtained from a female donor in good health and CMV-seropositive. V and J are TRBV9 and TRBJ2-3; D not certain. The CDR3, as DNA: TGTGCCAGCAGCGTTAACACAGATACGCAGTATTTT. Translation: CASSVNTDTQYF.